This T cell receptor (beta chain) was retrieved from a study of CD8+CD57+ T cells in acquired aplastic anemia. Study-level information: When averaged, DNA from sorted CD4+ and CD8+ cells came to around 3.4 ug.

TCR beta VDJ and CDR3 were profiled, and genomic DNA was the template. Via MiXCR, TCRdb re-called the reads, giving one row per CDR3 protein. The sample holds about 180,000 distinct CDR3 sequences, around 60% seen once. The authors sequenced patients whose flow cytometry had shown CD8+CD57+ cell expansion. This clonotype was seen only once. Germline V gives CDR1 SGHRS, CDR2 YFSETQ. Deletions cut 0 bases from V and 8 bases from J, with 8 bases between. The CDR3 length is 12 residues. The chain joins TRBV5-1 to TRBJ1-1; D unclear. The sequencing sample was made of sorted CD4+, CD8+, or CD8+CD57+ T cells (not recorded which) from PBMCs. This clonotype was sampled from a human donor with aplastic anemia. The CDR3 is CASSLGGLEAFF. CDR3 in DNA: TGCGCCAGCAGCTTGGGGGGATTGGAAGCTTTCTTT.